This entry describes one T cell receptor beta chain. Its matching antigen is unknown. V shed 0 bases and J shed 5 bases, with 20 bases lying between them. The CDR3 loop spans 17 amino acids. Per the germline V gene, CDR1 is SGHVS and CDR2 is FNYEAQ. Only in-frame clones appear in the TCRdb table, and some are missing; sequencing was by immunoSEQ multiplex PCR. Here the sample spans tens of thousands of clones, 80% to 90% being singletons. These data belong to a study of T cell clones after liver transplantation. Findings of the study overall: Low donor cell numbers restricted donor-reactive repertoire measurement in a couple of subjects.

This TCR was recovered from a human patient who received a liver transplant. The graft donor may be the source of some T cells. The material was CD8+ T cells from blood, obtained 12 months after liver transplant. The V call is TRBV7-6, the J call TRBJ2-7; perhaps D is TRBD1 or TRBD2 (5 bases each). The CDR3 spells CASSLAPGPKPWDEQYF. CDR3 sequence (DNA): TGTGCCAGCAGCTTAGCGCCGGGACCCAAGCCCTGGGACGAGCAGTACTTC.